These 13 T cell receptor beta chains were sequenced from one sample in a study of cytotoxic CD8 clonotypes in ibrutinib-treated CLL. Assay: immunoSEQ multiplex PCR; the TCRdb copy retains only in-frame clones and omits some. The sample carries 150,000 to 250,000 clones, over 60% recorded once. Specimen: PBMCs, collected after 24 months of ibrutinib treatment. These receptor sequences come from a human donor with chronic lymphocytic leukemia.

The rearrangement uses TRBV6-6 and TRBJ2-3; possibly TRBD1 for D (6 bases). With 4 bases removed from V and 5 bases from J, the gap between germline ends came to 19 bases. Germline CDR1 reads MNHNY; CDR2 reads SVGAGI (reference sequence). This CDR3 contains 16 residues. DNA for the CDR3: TGTGCCAGCAGTTCCCGCAACAGGGCTTATGGAGATACGCAGTATTTT. Translated, it gives CASSSRNRAYGDTQYF.

The gene calls are TRBV11-1 and TRBJ2-1, with 10 bases matching TRBD2. Trimming at V came to 5 bases and at J to 3 bases, leaving 4 bases not matched to a gene. This CDR3 has 15 amino acids. CDR1 is SGHAT and CDR2 is FQDESV in the germline V gene (reference sequence). CDR3 amino acids: CASSPWTSGYNEQFF. The CDR3 region has the DNA TGTGCCAGCAGCCCTTGGACTAGCGGCTACAATGAGCAGTTCTTC.

V and J are TRBV4-2 and TRBJ1-5; the D gene is possibly TRBD1 (6 bases). The CDR3 has 15 residues. The ends were cut back, 3 bases at V and 5 bases at J, with 14 bases in the middle. Per germline, CDR1 LGHNA and CDR2 YNFKEQ. CDR3 loop: CASSHEDRIDQPQHF. The CDR3 DNA reads TGTGCCAGCAGCCACGAAGACAGGATAGATCAGCCCCAGCATTTT.

This clone was seen a handful of times. V is TRBV10-3 and J is TRBJ1-1, with 7 nucleotides matching TRBD1. The V gene's germline CDR1 is ENHRY and CDR2 SYGVKD. V was pared by 2 bases and J by 11 bases, with 5 bases of the junction left unmatched. CDR3 length equals 12 residues. CDR3 region: CAISENTGDAFF. The CDR3 DNA sequence: TGTGCCATCAGTGAGAACACAGGGGATGCTTTCTTT.

This clone was counted a few times. The chain recombines TRBV28 with TRBJ1-3; perhaps TRBD1 as D (6 bases). Deletions cut 8 bases from V and 0 bases from J, with 14 bases between. The CDR3 has 15 amino acids. Germline V gives CDR1 MDHEN, CDR2 SYDVKM. The CDR3 sequence: CASLSGTYSGNTIYF. Here the CDR3 DNA reads TGTGCCAGCCTCTCCGGGACATACTCTGGAAACACCATATATTTT.

V usage is TRBV5-6 and J usage is TRBJ2-3; 7 nucleotides line up with TRBD2. The V segment lost 0 bases and the J segment 3 bases; nucleotides outside the gene matches: 4. This CDR3 region has 15 residues. CDR1 is SGHDT, CDR2 YYEEEE, per germline. CDR3 amino acids: CASSLVLGGTDTQYF. CDR3 DNA: TGTGCCAGCAGCTTGGTTCTGGGGGGGACAGATACGCAGTATTTT.

The chain uses TRBV11-2 and TRBJ1-4; no firm D call. The CDR3 spans 13 residues. Germline V lookup: CDR1 SGHAT, CDR2 FQNNGV. Trimming left V 2 bases short and J 5 bases short, with 6 bases between. Here the CDR3 reads CASSLLPNEKLFF. CDR3 coding DNA: TGTGCCAGCAGCTTACTGCCAAATGAAAAACTGTTTTTT.

The gene calls are TRBV11-2 and TRBJ1-2, with a weak D call TRBD1 (5 bases). In germline, CDR1 is SGHAT, CDR2 FQNNGV. The CDR3 length is 13 residues. Trimming left V 3 bases short and J 6 bases short, with 11 bases between. In DNA form, the CDR3 reads TGTGCCAGCAGCTTTACTGGGGCTGATGGCTACACCTTC. This codes for CASSFTGADGYTF.

This clone has more than one count but fewer than ten. The V and J genes are TRBV29-1 and TRBJ1-2, with TRBD1 matching 8 bases. V was pared by 6 bases and J by 2 bases, with 5 bases of the junction left unmatched. Looked up from germline, CDR1 is SQVTM and CDR2 is ANQGSEA. CDR3 length: 13 amino acids. This chain's CDR3 is CSVRDRPNYGYTF. For the CDR3, the DNA is TGCAGCGTCCGGGACAGGCCAAACTATGGCTACACCTTC.

The V and J genes are TRBV5-1 and TRBJ2-6; 8 bases match TRBD1. CDR3 length: 18 residues. From germline, CDR1 is SGHRS and CDR2 YFSETQ. V was pared by 0 bases and J by 1 base, with 6 bases of the junction left unmatched. The CDR3 here is CASSLGRTGRSGANVLTF. The CDR3 DNA reads TGCGCCAGCAGCTTGGGTCGGACAGGGCGGTCTGGGGCCAACGTCCTGACTTTC.

This chain joins TRBV19 and TRBJ2-2; TRBD1 agrees at 9 bases. V shed 10 bases, J shed 7 bases, and the junction held 10 bases outside the gene matches. The CDR3 is 14 amino acids. Germline V gene data show CDR1 as LNHDA and CDR2 as SQIVND (reference sequence). CDR3 nucleotides: TGTGCCACCGGGACAGGGAAGCTTGGCGGGGAGCTGTTTTTT. This sequence encodes CATGTGKLGGELFF. Based on the CDR3 plus reference TRBV19 and TRBJ2-2, the full variable domain is DGGITQSPKYLFRKEGQNVTLSCEQNLNHDAMYWYRQDPGQGLRLIYYSQIVNDFQKGDIAEGYSVSREKKESFPLTVTSAQKNPTAFYLCATGTGKLGGELFFGEGSRLTVL.

J is TRBJ2-1 and V is TRBV29-1, with TRBD2 identical over 10 bases. Germline CDR1 and CDR2: SQVTM and ANQGSEA. The CDR3 contains 15 residues. Unmatched junction bases numbered 10, after V lost 4 bases and J lost 7 bases. DNA of the CDR3: TGCAGCGTTGCTCTTGCTAGCGGGAGTTGGAATGAGCAGTTCTTC. Protein product: CSVALASGSWNEQFF.

The genes are TRBV5-6 and TRBJ2-3, with 9 bases lining up with TRBD2. The CDR3 consists of 18 residues. The V gene's germline CDR1 is SGHDT and CDR2 YYEEEE. J was trimmed by 8 bases and V by 4 bases; bases with no gene match: 20. The CDR3: CASSPLGLGGRATGTQYF. DNA of the CDR3: TGTGCCAGCAGCCCCTTAGGTTTGGGCGGGAGGGCCACGGGTACGCAGTATTTT. Full variable domain (remainder filled in from reference TRBV5-6 and TRBJ2-3): DAGVTQSPTHLIKTRGQQVTLRCSPKSGHDTVSWYQQALGQGPQFIFQYYEEEERQRGNFPDRFSGHQFPNYSSELNVNALLLGDSALYLCASSPLGLGGRATGTQYFGPGTRLTVL.